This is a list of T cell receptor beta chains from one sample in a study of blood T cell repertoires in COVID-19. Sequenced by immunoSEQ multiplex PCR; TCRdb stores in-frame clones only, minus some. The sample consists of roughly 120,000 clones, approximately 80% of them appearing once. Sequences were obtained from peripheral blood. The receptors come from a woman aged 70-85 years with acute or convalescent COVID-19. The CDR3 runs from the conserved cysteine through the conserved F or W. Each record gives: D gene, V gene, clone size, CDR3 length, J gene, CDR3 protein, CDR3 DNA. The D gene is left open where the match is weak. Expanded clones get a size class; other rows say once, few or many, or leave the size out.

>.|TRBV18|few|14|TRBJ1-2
CASSPPWGGYGYTF
TGTGCCAGCTCACCACCATGGGGAGGCTATGGCTACACCTTC
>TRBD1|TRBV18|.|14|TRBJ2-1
CASSLTGLDNEQFF
TGTGCCAGCTCTCTGACAGGGTTGGACAATGAGCAGTTCTTC
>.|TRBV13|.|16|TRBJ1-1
CASSPTSEGVNTEAFF
TGTGCCAGCAGCCCCACCTCGGAGGGAGTGAACACTGAAGCTTTCTTT
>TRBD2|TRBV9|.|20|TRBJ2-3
CASSVESGGAQFLSTDTQYF
TGTGCCAGCAGCGTAGAAAGCGGGGGGGCCCAATTCCTTAGCACAGATACGCAGTATTTT
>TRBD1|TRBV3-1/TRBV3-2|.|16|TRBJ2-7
CASSPLSTGDSYEQYF
TGTGCCAGCAGCCCTCTATCGACAGGGGACTCCTACGAGCAGTACTTC
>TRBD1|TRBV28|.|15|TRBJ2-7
CASSSGQGPLYEQYF
TGTGCCAGCAGCTCGGGACAGGGACCCCTATACGAGCAGTACTTC
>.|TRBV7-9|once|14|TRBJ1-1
CASSLALANTEAFF
TGTGCCAGCAGCTTAGCGCTGGCGAACACTGAAGCTTTCTTT
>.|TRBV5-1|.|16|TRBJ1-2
CASSLEGGPPNYGYTF
TGCGCCAGCAGCTTGGAGGGAGGGCCCCCTAACTATGGCTACACCTTC
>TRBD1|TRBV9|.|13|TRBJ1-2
CASSDRGPYGYTF
TGTGCCAGCAGCGACAGGGGGCCGTATGGCTACACCTTC
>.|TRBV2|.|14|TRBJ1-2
CASSATRVNYGYTF
TGTGCCAGCAGTGCCACACGGGTTAACTATGGCTACACCTTC
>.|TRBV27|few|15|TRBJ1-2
CASSSFFDEDYGYTF
TGTGCCAGCAGTTCCTTCTTCGACGAGGACTATGGCTACACCTTC
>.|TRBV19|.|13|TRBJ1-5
CASSGAGNQPQHF
TGTGCCAGTTCAGGGGCTGGCAATCAGCCCCAGCATTTT
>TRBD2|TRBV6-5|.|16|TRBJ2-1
CASSYAPGLAGDEQFF
TGTGCCAGCAGTTACGCCCCGGGACTAGCGGGGGATGAGCAGTTCTTC
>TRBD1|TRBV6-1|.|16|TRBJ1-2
CASSEAGTGGNYGYTF
TGTGCCAGCAGTGAAGCGGGGACAGGGGGAAACTATGGCTACACCTTC
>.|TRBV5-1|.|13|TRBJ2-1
CASSLGEYNEQFF
TGCGCCAGCAGCTTGGGAGAATACAATGAGCAGTTCTTC
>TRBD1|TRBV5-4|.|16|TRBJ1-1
CASSPLRQGRVTEAFF
TGTGCCAGCAGCCCCCTGAGACAGGGGAGAGTCACTGAAGCTTTCTTT
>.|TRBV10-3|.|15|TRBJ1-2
CAISESWTVPYGYTF
TGTGCCATCAGTGAGTCTTGGACAGTTCCCTATGGCTACACCTTC
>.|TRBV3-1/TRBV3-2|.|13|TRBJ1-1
CASSQGGDTEAFF
TGTGCCAGCAGCCAAGGGGGCGACACTGAAGCTTTCTTT
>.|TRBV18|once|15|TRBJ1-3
CASSPTWESGNTIYF
TGTGCCAGCTCCCCAACGTGGGAGTCTGGAAACACCATATATTTT
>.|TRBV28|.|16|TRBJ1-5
CASSSGGKSSNQPQHF
TGTGCCAGCAGTTCCGGGGGGAAATCTAGCAATCAGCCCCAGCATTTT
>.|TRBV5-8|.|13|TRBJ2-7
CASSLWGAYEQYF
TGTGCCAGCAGCTTGTGGGGGGCCTACGAGCAGTACTTC
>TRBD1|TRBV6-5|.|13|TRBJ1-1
CASNTDRGYEAFF
TGTGCCAGCAACACGGACAGGGGATATGAAGCTTTCTTT
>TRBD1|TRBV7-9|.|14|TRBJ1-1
CASSQRPQGPEAFF
TGTGCCAGCAGCCAACGCCCACAGGGGCCCGAAGCTTTCTTT
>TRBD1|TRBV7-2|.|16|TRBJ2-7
CASSLVGTGKLYEQYF
TGTGCCAGCAGCTTAGTGGGGACAGGGAAGCTCTACGAGCAGTACTTC
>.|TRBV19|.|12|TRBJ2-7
CASSSGVYEQYF
TGTGCCAGTAGTAGCGGGGTGTACGAGCAGTACTTC
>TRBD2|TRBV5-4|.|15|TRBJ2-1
CASSLRSGGYNEQFF
TGTGCCAGCAGCTTGCGTAGCGGGGGATACAATGAGCAGTTCTTC
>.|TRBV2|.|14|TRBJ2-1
CASSESGGVGEQFF
TGTGCCAGCAGTGAATCTGGAGGGGTTGGTGAGCAGTTCTTC
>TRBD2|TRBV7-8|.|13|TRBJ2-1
CASSLGLANEQFF
TGTGCCAGCAGCCTGGGACTAGCGAATGAGCAGTTCTTC
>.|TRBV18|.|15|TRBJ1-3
CASSSQGVSGNTIYF
TGTGCCAGCTCATCACAGGGAGTCTCTGGAAACACCATATATTTT
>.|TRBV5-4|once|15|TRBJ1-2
CASSSVDRPNYGYTF
TGTGCCAGCAGCTCGGTGGACAGACCTAACTATGGCTACACCTTC
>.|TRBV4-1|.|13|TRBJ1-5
CASSQPGNQPQHF
TGCGCCAGCAGCCAACCAGGCAATCAGCCCCAGCATTTT
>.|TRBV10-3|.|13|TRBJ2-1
CAISPAGDNEQFF
TGTGCCATCAGCCCTGCAGGGGACAATGAGCAGTTCTTC
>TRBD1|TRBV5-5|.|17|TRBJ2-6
CASSLGDRGRGANVLTF
TGTGCCAGCAGCTTGGGGGACAGGGGGCGAGGGGCCAACGTCCTGACTTTC
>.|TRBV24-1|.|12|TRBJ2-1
CATSDLADEQFF
TGTGCCACCAGTGATTTGGCAGATGAGCAGTTCTTC
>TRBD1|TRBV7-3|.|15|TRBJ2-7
CASSVTGQGIYEQYF
TGTGCCAGCAGCGTAACGGGACAGGGGATCTACGAGCAGTACTTC
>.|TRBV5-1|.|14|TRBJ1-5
CASSTDGDNQPQHF
TGCGCCAGCAGCACGGACGGGGACAATCAGCCCCAGCATTTT
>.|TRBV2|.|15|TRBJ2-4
CASSEWGDAKNIQYF
TGTGCCAGCAGTGAATGGGGCGACGCCAAAAACATTCAGTACTTC
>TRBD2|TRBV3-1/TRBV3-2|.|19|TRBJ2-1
CASSQARSGGGGPNREQFF
TGTGCCAGCAGCCAAGCCAGAAGTGGCGGGGGAGGTCCCAATCGTGAGCAGTTCTTC
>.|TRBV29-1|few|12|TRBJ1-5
CSVGGGSQPQHF
TGCAGCGTTGGCGGGGGCAGCCAGCCCCAGCATTTT
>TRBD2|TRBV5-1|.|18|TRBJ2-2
CASSHRTSGSVNTGELFF
TGCGCCAGCAGCCACCGGACTAGCGGGAGCGTGAACACCGGGGAGCTGTTTTTT
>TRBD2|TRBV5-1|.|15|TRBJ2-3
CASSLGLAGVDTQYF
TGCGCCAGCAGCTTGGGCCTAGCGGGAGTAGATACGCAGTATTTT
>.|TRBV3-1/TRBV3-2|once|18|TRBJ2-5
CASSQDQTSLSYQETQYF
TGTGCCAGCAGCCAAGATCAAACTAGCCTATCGTACCAAGAGACCCAGTACTTC
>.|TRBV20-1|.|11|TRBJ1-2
CRTAANYGYTF
TGCAGGACAGCCGCTAACTATGGCTACACCTTC
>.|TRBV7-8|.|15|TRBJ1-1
CASSLDRGGNTEAFF
TGTGCCAGCAGCTTAGATAGGGGAGGGAACACTGAAGCTTTCTTT
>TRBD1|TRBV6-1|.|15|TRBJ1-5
CASSEEQGANQPQHF
TGTGCCAGCAGTGAGGAACAGGGGGCCAATCAGCCCCAGCATTTT
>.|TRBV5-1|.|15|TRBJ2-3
CASSLTSNSGDTQYF
TGCGCCAGCAGCTTGACTTCGAACAGTGGAGATACGCAGTATTTT